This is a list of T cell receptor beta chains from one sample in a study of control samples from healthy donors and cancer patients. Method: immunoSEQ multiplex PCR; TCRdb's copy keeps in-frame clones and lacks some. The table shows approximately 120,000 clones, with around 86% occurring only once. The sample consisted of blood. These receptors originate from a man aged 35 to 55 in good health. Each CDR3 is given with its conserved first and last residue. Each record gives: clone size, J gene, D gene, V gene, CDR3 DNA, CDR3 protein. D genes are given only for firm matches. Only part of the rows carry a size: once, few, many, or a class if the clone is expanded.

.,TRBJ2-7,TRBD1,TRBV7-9,TGTGCCAGCATCGGGGACAGCTCCTACGAGCAGTACTTC,CASIGDSSYEQYF
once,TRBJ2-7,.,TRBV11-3,TGTGCCAGCTCCCAGGCCCTATACGAGCAGTACTTC,CASSQALYEQYF
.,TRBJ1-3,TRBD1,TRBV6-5,TGTGCCAGCATGGGGATACAGGGGTCTGGAAACACCATATATTTT,CASMGIQGSGNTIYF
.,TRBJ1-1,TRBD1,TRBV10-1,TGCGCCAGCAGGGTTAAAAGGGGGCGGATCACTGAAGCTTTCTTT,CASRVKRGRITEAFF
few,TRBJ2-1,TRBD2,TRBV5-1,TGCGCCAGCAGCTGGAGGTATGGGACTAGCGGGGGGGCCTACAATGAGCAGTTCTTC,CASSWRYGTSGGAYNEQFF
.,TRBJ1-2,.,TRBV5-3,TGTGCCAGAAGCTTGACGAGGGTTATCGACTATGGCTACACCTTC,CARSLTRVIDYGYTF
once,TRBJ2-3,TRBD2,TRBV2,TGTGCCAGCCCTACTCTCCGGGGGGGCCGAGTAGATACGCAGTATTTT,CASPTLRGGRVDTQYF
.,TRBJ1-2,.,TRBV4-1,TGCGCCAGCAGCCAAGTCCGGGGGGCTCCCTATGGCTACACCTTC,CASSQVRGAPYGYTF
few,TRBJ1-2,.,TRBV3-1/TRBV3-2,TGTGCCAGCAGCAGGACAGAGGGGCTCTATGGCTACACCTTC,CASSRTEGLYGYTF
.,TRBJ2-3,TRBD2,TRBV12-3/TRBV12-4,TGTGCCAGCAGCCGGGACTACACAGATACGCAGTATTTT,CASSRDYTDTQYF
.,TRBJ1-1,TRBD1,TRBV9,TGTGCCAGCAGCGCCCGACAGGGGGCGTCCACTGAAGCTTTCTTT,CASSARQGASTEAFF